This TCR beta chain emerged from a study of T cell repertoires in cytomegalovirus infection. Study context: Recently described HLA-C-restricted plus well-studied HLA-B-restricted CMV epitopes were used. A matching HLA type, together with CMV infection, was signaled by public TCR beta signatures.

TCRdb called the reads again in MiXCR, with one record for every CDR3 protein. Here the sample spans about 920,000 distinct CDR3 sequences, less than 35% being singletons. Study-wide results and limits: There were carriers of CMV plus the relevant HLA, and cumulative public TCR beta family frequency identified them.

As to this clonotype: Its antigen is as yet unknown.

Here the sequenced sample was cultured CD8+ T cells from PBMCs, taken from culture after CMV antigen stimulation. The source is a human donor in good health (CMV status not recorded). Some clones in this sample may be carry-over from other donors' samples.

The CDR3 protein is CASSRGGAPSHEQFF. Written as DNA, the CDR3 is TGTGCCAGCAGCCGCGGGGGGGCCCCATCGCATGAGCAGTTCTTC. The V and J genes are TRBV6-4 and TRBJ2-1, with TRBD2 identical over 9 bases. The germline CDR1 and CDR2 sequences are MRHNA and SNTAGT. The CDR3 has 15 residues. Germline trimming cut 6 bases from V and 8 bases from J; bases unmatched to any gene: 11.